A single sample gave rise to the 32 T cell receptor beta chains below, sequenced in a study of T cells after yellow fever vaccination. TCRdb independently ran MiXCR on the 5' RACE reads; one entry per CDR3 protein. The profile covers about 340,000 distinct CDR3 sequences, with 9.5% to 15% appearing a single time and roughly 3.1% taken by the ten largest. The sample consisted of CD4+ T cells sorted from PBMCs, taken 15 days after the yellow fever booster vaccination. The receptor set was obtained from a man younger than 30 who received the YFV17D yellow fever vaccine.

The genes are TRBV2 and TRBJ1-4; D gene unclear. Germline values: CDR1 SNHLY, CDR2 FYNNEI. With 3 bases removed from V and 14 bases from J, the gap between germline ends came to 10 bases. This CDR3 is 11 amino acids long. The CDR3 spells CASSDSVVLFF. The CDR3, as DNA: TGTGCCAGCAGTGACTCAGTAGTTCTGTTTTTT.

CDR3 bases: TGCAGCGTTGGGGGCAGTCCTAACTATGGCTACACCTTC. The encoded protein is CSVGGSPNYGYTF. The chain uses TRBV29-1 and TRBJ1-2; a weak D match, TRBD1 (5 bases). There are 13 residues in the CDR3. Trimming left V 4 bases short and J 0 bases short, with 9 bases between. Germline CDR1 SQVTM, CDR2 ANQGSEA.

This clonotype was seen ten or more times. CDR3: CASSLDRVNTGELFF. As DNA, the CDR3 is TGTGCCAGCAGCCTGGACAGGGTAAACACCGGGGAGCTGTTTTTT. The chain employs TRBV21-1 and TRBJ2-2; the D segment call TRBD1 is taken from the table without a DNA check. TRBV21-1 is marked as a pseudogene. The CDR3 runs 15 residues.

The chain recombines TRBV12-3 or TRBV12-4 with TRBJ1-1; D ambiguous. The CDR3 is made up of 13 amino acids. Trimming pared 10 bases from V and 1 base from J, leaving 13 bases between. The CDR3 nucleotides read TGTGCCACCAGCCGGGTTTCGAACACTGAAGCTTTCTTT. Protein sequence: CATSRVSNTEAFF.

At least ten counts were recorded for this clonotype. This chain's CDR3 is CSARVYQVLTTEAFF. CDR3 bases: TGCAGTGCTAGAGTTTATCAAGTCCTAACCACTGAAGCTTTCTTT. This chain links TRBV20-1 with TRBJ1-1, with D unclear. V was trimmed by 1 base and J by 4 bases, leaving 16 bases between them. The CDR3 runs to 15 residues. Germline V lookup: CDR1 DFQATT, CDR2 SNEGSKA (reference sequence).

The genes are TRBV12-3 or TRBV12-4 and TRBJ2-5; weak D call: TRBD2 (5 bases). The CDR3 has 17 amino acids. V was shortened by 1 base and J by 2 bases, with 17 bases between the two germline ends. The CDR3 loop is CASSLGASGSGQETQYF. In nucleotides, the CDR3 is TGTGCCAGCAGTTTAGGGGCATCAGGCAGCGGTCAAGAGACCCAGTACTTC.

This clonotype was seen more than once but under ten times. This chain uses TRBV12-3 or TRBV12-4 with TRBJ1-1; no firm D call. The V end lost 3 bases, the J end lost 6 bases, and 8 bases lay between the germline ends. The CDR3 is 12 residues long. CDR3 DNA: TGTGCCAGCAGTTTTCACGTTTCTGAAGCTTTCTTT. Residues: CASSFHVSEAFF.

In its sample, this clonotype was seen a few times. The chain recombines TRBV4-3 with TRBJ2-1, with D possibly being TRBD2 (6 bases). The ends were cut back, 3 bases at V and 9 bases at J, with 9 bases in the middle. The V gene's germline CDR1 is LGHNA and CDR2 YSLEER. The CDR3 is 12 amino acids. This chain's CDR3 is CASSQRGLEQFF. DNA of the CDR3: TGCGCCAGCAGCCAGCGGGGTCTTGAGCAGTTCTTC.

This chain uses TRBV6-6 with TRBJ2-7, with a tentative D call TRBD1 (5 bases). Trimming removed 4 bases from V and 2 bases from J, with 12 bases in between. Germline V gene lookup returns CDR1 MNHNY and CDR2 SVGAGI (reference sequence). This CDR3 comprises 14 residues. The CDR3 nucleotides are TGTGCCAGCAGTTCATCAGGGTGGCCCTACGAGCAGTACGTC. This codes for CASSSSGWPYEQYV.

V and J are TRBV7-2 and TRBJ2-3; 12 bases are a match to TRBD2. The CDR3 is made up of 15 amino acids. Per the germline V gene, CDR1 is SGHTA and CDR2 is FQGNSA. Trimming cost V 6 bases and J 5 bases; bases outside gene matches: 6. For the CDR3, the DNA is TGTGCCAGCAGTCCTAGCGGGGGGGCTGAAGATACGCAGTATTTT. Its translation: CASSPSGGAEDTQYF. Combining the CDR3 with reference TRBV7-2 and TRBJ2-3 gives the whole variable domain GAGVSQSPSNKVTEKGKDVELRCDPISGHTALYWYRQSLGQGLEFLIYFQGNSAPDKSGLPSDRFSAERTGGSVSTLTIQRTQQEDSAVYLCASSPSGGAEDTQYFGPGTRLTVL.

The chain joins TRBV23-1 to TRBJ2-7, with TRBD1 matching over 7 bases. TRBV23-1 is treated as an ORF (open reading frame) with a function not yet certain. CDR3 length equals 14 residues. J lost 0 bases, V lost 7 bases, and 6 bases had no gene match. CDR3 DNA: TGCGCCAGCAAGGGACAGATAATCTCCTACGAGCAGTACGTC. Its protein product is CASKGQIISYEQYV.

The rearrangement uses TRBV5-1 and TRBJ1-4, with TRBD1 identical over 7 bases. CDR3 length: 15 amino acids. The V gene end was trimmed by 4 bases and the J gene end by 7 bases; junction bases not matched to a gene: 10. From germline, CDR1 is SGHRS and CDR2 YFSETQ. CDR3 bases: TGCGCCAGCAGCCCAACTCGGACAGGTGGTGAAAAACTGTTTTTT. Translation gives CASSPTRTGGEKLFF. Together with reference TRBV5-1 and TRBJ1-4, the CDR3 gives the full variable domain: KAGVTQTPRYLIKTRGQQVTLSCSPISGHRSVSWYQQTPGQGLQFLFEYFSETQRNKGNFPGRFSGRQFSNSRSEMNVSTLELGDSALYLCASSPTRTGGEKLFFGSGTQLSVL.

This clonotype was detected a few times. This chain uses TRBV10-1 with TRBJ2-1; D remains unclear. The ends were cut back, 7 bases at V and 7 bases at J, with 8 bases in the middle. CDR1 and CDR2 from the germline V gene are WNHNN and SYGVQD (reference sequence). This CDR3 region has 11 residues. CDR3 coding DNA: TGCGCCAGCATGTGTCCGAATGAGCAGTTCTTC. This codes for CASMCPNEQFF.

The chain uses TRBV6-1 and TRBJ2-7, with 9 positions matching TRBD1. J lost 0 bases, V lost 7 bases, and 7 bases had no gene match. In germline, CDR1 is MNHNS, CDR2 SASEGT. This CDR3 contains 15 residues. CDR3 sequence reads: CASIPGQGNSYEQYV. The CDR3 DNA sequence: TGTGCCAGCATTCCGGGACAGGGCAACTCCTACGAGCAGTACGTC.

The V gene is TRBV12-3 or TRBV12-4, the J gene TRBJ1-2; the D gene is possibly TRBD1 (5 bases). Trimming took off 7 bases at V and 5 bases at J, with 11 bases between the two ends. The CDR3 has 12 amino acids. The CDR3 sequence is CASKGFWYGYTF. Here the CDR3 DNA reads TGTGCCAGCAAGGGGTTTTGGTATGGCTACACCTTC.

The chain employs TRBV6-1 and TRBJ1-1; 7 bases agree with TRBD1. J lost 6 bases, V lost 7 bases, and 8 bases had no gene match. The CDR3 runs 13 residues. The V gene's germline CDR1 is MNHNS and CDR2 SASEGT. CDR3 DNA: TGTGCCAGCAAGCGGGACAGTTCAGCTGAAGCTTTCTTT. Translation: CASKRDSSAEAFF.

There are a few counts of this clonotype. V usage is TRBV20-1 and J usage is TRBJ2-3; no clear D. CDR1 is DFQATT, CDR2 SNEGSKA, per germline (reference sequence). V gave up 6 bases and J gave up 0 bases, with 7 bases separating them. This CDR3 has 12 residues. The CDR3 spells CSAQWSTDTQYF. The CDR3 DNA follows: TGCAGTGCCCAGTGGAGCACAGATACGCAGTATTTT.

This clonotype was recorded a few times. V usage is TRBV4-3 and J usage is TRBJ2-7; 7 bases are a match to TRBD2. J lost 4 bases, V lost 1 base, and 16 bases had no gene match. The CDR3 loop spans 18 amino acids. The germline CDR1 and CDR2 sequences are LGHNA and YSLEER. This chain's CDR3 is CASSQAVWSGALQYEQYF. The CDR3 DNA is TGCGCCAGCAGCCAAGCGGTTTGGAGCGGGGCGCTCCAATACGAGCAGTACTTC.

This clonotype has a handful of counts. CDR3 bases: TGTGCCAGCAGCGTAGACGGGTCGAATAATTCACCCCTCCACTTT. Amino acids: CASSVDGSNNSPLHF. The genes are TRBV9 and TRBJ1-6; D gene uncertain. V was trimmed by 0 bases and J by 5 bases, leaving 9 bases between them. Germline V gives CDR1 SGDLS, CDR2 YYNGEE. The CDR3 has 15 amino acids. Using reference TRBV9 and TRBJ1-6 for the parts outside the CDR3, the full variable domain is DSGVTQTPKHLITATGQRVTLRCSPRSGDLSVYWYQQSLDQGLQFLIQYYNGEERAKGNILERFSAQQFPDLHSELNLSSLELGDSALYFCASSVDGSNNSPLHFGNGTRLTVT.

V and J are TRBV5-1 and TRBJ2-5; D unresolved. Trimming stripped 6 bases from V and 1 base from J, with 10 bases between. The CDR3 has 13 residues. The germline V gene encodes CDR1 SGHRS and CDR2 YFSETQ. This CDR3 reads CASTLGSQETQYF. The CDR3 coding sequence is TGCGCCAGCACCCTTGGCAGCCAAGAGACCCAGTACTTC.

This clonotype turned up a few times. The chain links TRBV4-1 to TRBJ2-3, with TRBD2 matching 8 bases. This CDR3 comprises 20 residues. The germline V gene has CDR1 MGHRA and CDR2 YSYEKL. The ends lost 0 bases at V and 3 bases at J; junction bases unmatched: 17. The CDR3 region is CASSQDRLRVEGGGTDTQYF. The DNA of the CDR3 is TGCGCCAGCAGCCAAGATCGTCTCAGGGTGGAAGGCGGGGGGACAGATACGCAGTATTTT.

This rearrangement joins TRBV7-3 to TRBJ1-1; D not certain. Trimming stripped 5 bases from V and 0 bases from J, with 10 bases between. The CDR3 consists of 14 residues. Germline CDR1 SGHTA, CDR2 FQGTGA. For the CDR3, the DNA is TGTGCCAGCAGCCGCGGACTCATGAACACTGAAGCTTTCTTT. Translation gives CASSRGLMNTEAFF.

V gene TRBV27 combines with J gene TRBJ2-1; 10 bases map to TRBD2. The V segment lost 5 bases and the J segment 0 bases; nucleotides outside the gene matches: 13. Germline values: CDR1 MNHEY, CDR2 SMNVEV (reference sequence). There are 19 residues in the CDR3. CDR3 in DNA: TGTGCCAGCAGTGTAACAGGGCTAGCGGGGGCCAGCTCCTACAATGAGCAGTTCTTC. Translated: CASSVTGLAGASSYNEQFF.

This clonotype was detected ten times or more. This chain joins TRBV29-1 and TRBJ1-2; D not certain. Trimming pared 2 bases from V and 2 bases from J, leaving 18 bases between. Germline CDR1 and CDR2: SQVTM and ANQGSEA. The CDR3 covers 16 residues. The CDR3 coding sequence is TGCAGCGTTGAATTGTGGGGAGTCTTGGCGAACTATGGCTACACCTTC. Encoded protein: CSVELWGVLANYGYTF.

The CDR3 spells CASSPSSGQETQYF. In DNA, the CDR3 is TGTGCCAGCAGCCCTTCATCCGGTCAAGAGACCCAGTACTTC. V gene TRBV7-6 combines with J gene TRBJ2-5; D not certain. The CDR3 has 14 residues. V lost 5 bases to trimming and J lost 2 bases, with 12 bases between them. Germline V gives CDR1 SGHVS, CDR2 FNYEAQ.

This chain connects TRBV5-1 to TRBJ2-1; D is possibly TRBD1 (5 bases). Germline lookup yields CDR1 SGHRS and CDR2 YFSETQ. V lost 1 base, J lost 8 bases, and 13 bases lay in between. This CDR3 region has 14 residues. The CDR3 here is CASSLRRERDEQFF. CDR3 coding DNA: TGCGCCAGCAGCTTGCGCAGGGAACGAGATGAGCAGTTCTTC. The full variable domain, its missing parts supplied by reference TRBV5-1 and TRBJ2-1, is KAGVTQTPRYLIKTRGQQVTLSCSPISGHRSVSWYQQTPGQGLQFLFEYFSETQRNKGNFPGRFSGRQFSNSRSEMNVSTLELGDSALYLCASSLRRERDEQFFGPGTRLTVL.

This clonotype has a handful of counts. V usage is TRBV5-1 and J usage is TRBJ1-2; 7 bases agree with TRBD1. Germline assignment: CDR1 SGHRS and CDR2 YFSETQ. This CDR3 is 15 amino acids long. V dropped 1 base and J dropped 5; count of bases not matched to a gene: 8. The CDR3: CASSLMEGAVYGYTF. In DNA, the CDR3 is TGCGCCAGCAGCTTGATGGAGGGGGCAGTTTATGGCTACACCTTC.

The chain carries TRBV4-3 and TRBJ1-2; tentatively, D is TRBD1 (6 bases). The CDR3 length is 15 residues. CDR1 and CDR2 from the germline V gene are LGHNA and YSLEER. With 0 bases removed from V and 0 bases from J, the gap between germline ends came to 8 bases. This CDR3 is CASSQDSGANYGYTF. For the CDR3, the DNA is TGCGCCAGCAGCCAAGATTCAGGGGCTAACTATGGCTACACCTTC.

The chain couples TRBV10-3 to TRBJ1-2; no reliable D call. The CDR3 has 13 amino acids. Germline-derived CDR1 and CDR2 are ENHRY and SYGVKD. Trimming took 2 bases from V and 8 from J, leaving 12 bases between them. This CDR3 reads CAISEKNRPGYTF. CDR3 nucleotides: TGTGCCATCAGTGAGAAGAATCGTCCAGGCTACACCTTC.

This clonotype was seen a few times. This chain links TRBV12-3 or TRBV12-4 with TRBJ1-5; D is possibly TRBD1 (6 bases). The CDR3 length is 13 residues. V shed 6 bases and J shed 3 bases, with 9 bases lying between them. The CDR3 DNA reads as TGTGCCAGCAGGGACAGCAACAATCAGCCCCAGCATTTT. Its translation is CASRDSNNQPQHF.

The table lists this clonotype with many counts. V is TRBV6-5 and J is TRBJ1-1, with D possibly matching TRBD1 (5 bases). The CDR3 contains 15 residues. The germline V gene encodes CDR1 MNHEY and CDR2 SVGAGI. Trimming shortened V by 0 bases and J by 0 bases, and 8 bases separated the two germline ends. This CDR3 reads CASSYSGVVNTEAFF. The DNA for the CDR3 is TGTGCCAGCAGTTACTCGGGGGTGGTGAACACTGAAGCTTTCTTT.

This clonotype was detected a few times. This chain uses TRBV7-2 with TRBJ1-2; no clear D. V lost 5 bases and J 8 bases, leaving 12 bases between the germline ends. The CDR3 spans 12 residues. Per the germline V gene, CDR1 is SGHTA and CDR2 is FQGNSA. CDR3 sequence: CASSLDFSGYTF. The DNA of the CDR3 is TGTGCCAGCAGCCTTGACTTCTCCGGCTACACCTTC.